The TCR beta chain under discussion was sequenced for a study of molecular identifiers for immune sequencing clone quantification. The J segment lost 3 bases and the V segment lost 9 bases, leaving 2 bases of the junction unmatched. The CDR3 covers 12 residues. Germline loops: CDR1 SNHLY, CDR2 FYNNEI. Previously described methods and listed TCR primers were used for bulk TCR libraries. TCRdb ran MiXCR on the PCR reads and lists one entry per CDR3 protein. The sample has roughly 93,000 distinct CDR3 sequences; over 15% are singletons. Sorting recovered naive CD8 T cells on a CD8+CD4-CCR7+CD45RA+ profile. This clonotype was seen repeatedly, ten times or more. Antigen specificity is unknown. General observations from the study: Molecules of identical TCR sharing a barcode could underestimate highly expanded clone sizes. Beyond 20 RNA copies, clones held over 98% of effector molecules, compared with under 1% in naive cells.

Material: naive CD8+ T cells from blood, with Jurkat cell RNA spiked in. Regarding subset: FACS-sorted CD8+CD4-CCR7+CD45RA+ naive T cells. This chain connects TRBV2 to TRBJ2-7; TRBD1 agrees at 10 bases. The TCR comes from a human donor in good health. Some libraries in this study had Jurkat cell RNA spiked in. Written as DNA, the CDR3 is TGTGCCAGACGGACAGGGGGCTACGAGCAGTACTTC. As protein: CARRTGGYEQYF.